The 3 T cell receptor beta chains below were found in one sample sequenced in a study of CD8+CD57+ T cells in acquired aplastic anemia. TCR beta VDJ and CDR3 profiles were obtained from a genomic DNA template. Using its own MiXCR run on the reads, TCRdb lists one record per CDR3 protein. Among 75,000 to 90,000 distinct CDR3 sequences listed, around 42% were seen once. The sequencing input was sorted CD4+, CD8+, or CD8+CD57+ T cells (not recorded which) from PBMCs. The source of these receptors is a human donor in good health, serving as a control.

The chain employs TRBV24-1 and TRBJ2-2, with 8 bases matching TRBD2. The V and J ends lost 7 bases and 7 bases, in that order; junction bases with no gene match: 4. The CDR3 is 13 amino acids. CDR1 and CDR2 (germline): KGHDR, SFDVKD. CDR3 bases: TGTGCCACCAGGTCGGGGGGGAGCGGGGAGCTGTTTTTT. Translated: CATRSGGSGELFF.

This sequence joins TRBV4-1 and TRBJ1-1; TRBD1 agrees at 8 bases. Looked up from germline, CDR1 is MGHRA and CDR2 is YSYEKL. The CDR3 sequence is 15 residues long. Trimming took 0 bases from V and 2 from J; bases not matched to a gene: 2. The CDR3 DNA follows: TGCGCCAGCAGCCAAGAAGGACAGGGCAACACTGAAGCTTTCTTT. Translating it yields CASSQEGQGNTEAFF.

This clonotype was counted only a few times. The chain combines TRBV4-1 with TRBJ2-1; D is undetermined. Trimming stripped 4 bases from V and 0 bases from J, with 16 bases between. Germline-derived CDR1 and CDR2 are MGHRA and YSYEKL. CDR3 length equals 17 residues. DNA for the CDR3: TGCGCCAGCAGCCCTGATTTGGGCTTTAGCTCCTACAATGAGCAGTTCTTC. As protein: CASSPDLGFSSYNEQFF.